This TCR beta chain appears in the sequencing data of a study of blood T cell repertoires in COVID-19. The trim removed 3 bases at V and 7 bases at J, leaving 11 bases unmatched. This CDR3 is built from 16 residues. CDR1 and CDR2 (germline): PRHDT, FYEKMQ (reference sequence). The table came from immunoSEQ multiplex PCR; TCRdb's copy has only in-frame clones and leaves some out. The repertoire holds about 180,000 clones, with about 86% as singletons. This receptor was obtained from a woman in her 30s with active or convalescent COVID-19. The chain links TRBV13 to TRBJ2-2; 7 bases are shared with TRBD1. The sequencing input was peripheral blood. The CDR3 is CASSFRQGRGGGELFF. The CDR3 coding sequence is TGTGCCAGCAGCTTCAGACAGGGTCGTGGTGGCGGGGAGCTGTTTTTT.